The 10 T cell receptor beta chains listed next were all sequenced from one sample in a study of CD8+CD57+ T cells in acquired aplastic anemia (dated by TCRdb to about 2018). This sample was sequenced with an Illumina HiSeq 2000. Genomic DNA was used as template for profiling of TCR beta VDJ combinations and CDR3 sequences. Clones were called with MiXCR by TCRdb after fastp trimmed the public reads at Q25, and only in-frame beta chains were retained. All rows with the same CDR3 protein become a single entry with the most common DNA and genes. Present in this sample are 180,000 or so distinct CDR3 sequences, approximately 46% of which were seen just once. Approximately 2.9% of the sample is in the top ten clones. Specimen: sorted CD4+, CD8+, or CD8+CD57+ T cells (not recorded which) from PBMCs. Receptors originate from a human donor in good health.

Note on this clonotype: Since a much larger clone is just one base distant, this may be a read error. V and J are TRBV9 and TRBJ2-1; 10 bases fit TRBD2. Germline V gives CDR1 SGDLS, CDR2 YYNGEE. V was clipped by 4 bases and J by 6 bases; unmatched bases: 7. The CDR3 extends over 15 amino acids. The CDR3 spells CASSSGLAVCNEQFF. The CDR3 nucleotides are TGTGCCAGCAGCTCCGGACTAGCGGTGTGCAATGAGCAGTTCTTC.

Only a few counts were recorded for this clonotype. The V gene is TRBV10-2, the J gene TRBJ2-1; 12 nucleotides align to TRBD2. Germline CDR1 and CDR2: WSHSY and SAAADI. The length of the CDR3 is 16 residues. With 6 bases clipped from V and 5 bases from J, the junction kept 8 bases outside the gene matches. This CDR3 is CASRRTSGAPNNEQFF. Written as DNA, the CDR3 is TGCGCCAGCAGACGGACTAGCGGGGCCCCCAACAATGAGCAGTTCTTC.

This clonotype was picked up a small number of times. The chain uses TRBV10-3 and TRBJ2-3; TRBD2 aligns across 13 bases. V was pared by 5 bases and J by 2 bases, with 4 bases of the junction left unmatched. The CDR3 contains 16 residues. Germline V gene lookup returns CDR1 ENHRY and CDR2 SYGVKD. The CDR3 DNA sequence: TGTGCCATCAGTCGACTAGCGGGGGGATCCACAGATACGCAGTATTTT. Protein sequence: CAISRLAGGSTDTQYF.

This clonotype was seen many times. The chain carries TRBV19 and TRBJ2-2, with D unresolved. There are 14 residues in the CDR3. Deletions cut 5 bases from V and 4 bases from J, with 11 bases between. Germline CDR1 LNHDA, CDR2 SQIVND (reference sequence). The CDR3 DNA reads TGTGCCAGTAGTTTGAGAGGCGGCACCGGGGAGCTGTTTTTT. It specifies CASSLRGGTGELFF.

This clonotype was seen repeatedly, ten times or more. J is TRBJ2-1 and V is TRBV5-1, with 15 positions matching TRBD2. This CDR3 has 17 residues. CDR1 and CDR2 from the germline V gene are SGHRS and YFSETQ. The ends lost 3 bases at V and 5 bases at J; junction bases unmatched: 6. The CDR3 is CASSWRGTSGRNNEQFF. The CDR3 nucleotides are TGCGCCAGCAGCTGGAGGGGGACTAGCGGGAGGAACAATGAGCAGTTCTTC.

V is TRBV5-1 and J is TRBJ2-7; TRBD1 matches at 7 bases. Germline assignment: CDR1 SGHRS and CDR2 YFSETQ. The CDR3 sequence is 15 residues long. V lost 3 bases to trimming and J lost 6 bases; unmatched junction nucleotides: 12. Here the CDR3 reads CASSYTPDRSGEQYF. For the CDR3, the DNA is TGCGCCAGCAGCTACACCCCGGACAGGTCCGGCGAGCAGTACTTC. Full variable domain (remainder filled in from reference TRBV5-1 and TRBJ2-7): KAGVTQTPRYLIKTRGQQVTLSCSPISGHRSVSWYQQTPGQGLQFLFEYFSETQRNKGNFPGRFSGRQFSNSRSEMNVSTLELGDSALYLCASSYTPDRSGEQYFGPGTRLTVT.

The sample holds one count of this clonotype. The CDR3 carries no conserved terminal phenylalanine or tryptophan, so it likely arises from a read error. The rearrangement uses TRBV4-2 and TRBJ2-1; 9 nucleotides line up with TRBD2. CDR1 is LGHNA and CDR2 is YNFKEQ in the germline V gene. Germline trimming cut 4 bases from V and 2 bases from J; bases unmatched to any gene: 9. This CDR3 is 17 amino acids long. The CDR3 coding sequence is TGTGCCAGCAGCCCGCACACTAGCGGGTCTGCCTACAATGAGCAGTTCCTC. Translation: CASSPHTSGSAYNEQFL.

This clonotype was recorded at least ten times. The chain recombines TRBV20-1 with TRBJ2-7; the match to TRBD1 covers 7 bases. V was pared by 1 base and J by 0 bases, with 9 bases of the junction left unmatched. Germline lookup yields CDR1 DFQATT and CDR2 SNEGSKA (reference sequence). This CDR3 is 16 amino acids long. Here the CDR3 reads CSARAPTGSTSYEQYF. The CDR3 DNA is TGCAGTGCTAGAGCTCCGACAGGGTCAACCTCCTACGAGCAGTACTTC.

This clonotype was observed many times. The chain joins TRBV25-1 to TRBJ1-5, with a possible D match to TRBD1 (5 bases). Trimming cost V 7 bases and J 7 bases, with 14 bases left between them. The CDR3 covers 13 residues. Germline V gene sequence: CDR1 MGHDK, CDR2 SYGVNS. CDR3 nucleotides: TGTGCCAGCAAACAGGAGGAGGGGCAGCCCCAGCATTTT. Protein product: CASKQEEGQPQHF.

The CDR3 DNA follows: TGTGCCAGCAGTGAACCTATTGTGGGCAGCGAGCAGTACTTC. The encoded protein is CASSEPIVGSEQYF. The chain employs TRBV6-1 and TRBJ2-7; D not resolved. Trimming removed 2 bases at V and 6 bases at J, with 14 bases between. This CDR3 is 14 amino acids long. The germline CDR1 and CDR2 sequences are MNHNS and SASEGT.